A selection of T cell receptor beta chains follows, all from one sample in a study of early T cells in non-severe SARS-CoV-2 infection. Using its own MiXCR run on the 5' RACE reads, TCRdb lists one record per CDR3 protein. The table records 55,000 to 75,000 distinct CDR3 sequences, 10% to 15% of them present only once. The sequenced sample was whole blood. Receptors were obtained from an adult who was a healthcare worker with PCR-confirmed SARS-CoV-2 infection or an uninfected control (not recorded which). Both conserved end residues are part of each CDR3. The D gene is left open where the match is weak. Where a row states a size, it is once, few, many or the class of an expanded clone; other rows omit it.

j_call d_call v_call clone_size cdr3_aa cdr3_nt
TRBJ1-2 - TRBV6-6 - CARRPGTNYGYTF TGTGCCAGGCGGCCGGGGACTAACTATGGCTACACCTTC
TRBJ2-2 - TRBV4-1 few CASSQPGAPTGELFF TGCGCCAGCAGCCAACCCGGCGCCCCCACCGGGGAGCTGTTTTTT
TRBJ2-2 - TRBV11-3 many CASSNEAATGELFF TGTGCCAGCAGTAATGAAGCGGCCACCGGGGAGCTGTTTTTT
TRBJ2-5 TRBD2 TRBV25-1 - CASSEWVAGGETQYF TGTGCCAGCAGTGAATGGGTAGCGGGAGGGGAGACCCAGTACTTC
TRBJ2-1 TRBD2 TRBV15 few CATSIAGVYNEQFF TGTGCCACCAGCATAGCGGGAGTGTACAATGAGCAGTTCTTC
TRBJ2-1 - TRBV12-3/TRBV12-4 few CASSFPAEDGHEQFF TGTGCCAGCAGTTTTCCCGCGGAGGATGGCCATGAGCAGTTCTTC
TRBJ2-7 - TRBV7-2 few CASSSSGTGTYEQYF TGTGCCAGCAGCAGTAGCGGGACAGGGACCTACGAGCAGTACTTC
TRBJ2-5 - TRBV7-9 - CASSPLGRNEFRKTQYF TGTGCCAGCAGCCCCTTGGGACGGAACGAATTCAGGAAGACCCAGTACTTC
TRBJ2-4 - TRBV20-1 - CSAPVAGIQYF TGCAGTGCCCCGGTTGCTGGGATTCAGTACTTC
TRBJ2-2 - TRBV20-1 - CSARESNPELFF TGCAGTGCTAGAGAATCTAACCCGGAGCTGTTTTTT
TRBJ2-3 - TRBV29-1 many CSVEAPGSGSTDTQYF TGCAGCGTTGAAGCCCCTGGCAGCGGGAGCACAGATACGCAGTATTTT
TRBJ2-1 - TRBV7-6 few CASSPDQGGEQFF TGTGCCAGCAGCCCTGACCAGGGAGGTGAGCAGTTCTTC
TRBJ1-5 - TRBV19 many CASSDPRGGQPQHF TGTGCCAGTAGTGACCCCAGGGGCGGACAGCCCCAGCATTTT
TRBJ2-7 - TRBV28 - CASSKNLRDSEQYF TGTGCCAGCAGCAAGAACCTTAGAGATTCGGAGCAGTACTTC
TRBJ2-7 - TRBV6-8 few CASSSDRLEQYF TGTGCCAGCAGTTCGGACCGCCTGGAGCAGTACTTC
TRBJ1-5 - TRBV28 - CASSQIDQPQHF TGTGCCAGCAGTCAGATAGATCAGCCCCAGCATTTT
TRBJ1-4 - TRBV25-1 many CASSELGEFCNEKLFF TGTGCCAGCAGTGAACTAGGGGAATTCTGTAATGAAAAACTGTTTTTT
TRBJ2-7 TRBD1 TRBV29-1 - CSVGGQGVHEQYF TGCAGCGTGGGGGGACAGGGAGTCCACGAGCAGTACTTC
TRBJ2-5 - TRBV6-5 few CASSLGLERAQYF TGTGCCAGCAGTTTGGGGCTCGAGAGGGCCCAGTACTTC
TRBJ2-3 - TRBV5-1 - CASSRWAAGSTDTQYF TGCGCCAGCTCCCGTTGGGCGGCGGGGAGCACAGATACGCAGTATTTT
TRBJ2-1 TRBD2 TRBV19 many CASSSRTRASEQFF TGTGCCAGTAGTTCCCGGACTAGGGCAAGTGAGCAGTTCTTC
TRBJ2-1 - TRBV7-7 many CASSLDGYNEQFF TGTGCCAGCAGCTTAGACGGGTACAATGAGCAGTTCTTC
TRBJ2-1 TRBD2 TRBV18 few CASSPQAGERDNVKFF TGTGCCAGCTCACCACAAGCGGGAGAAAGGGATAATGTAAAGTTCTTC
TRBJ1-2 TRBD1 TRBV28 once CASSLGQGARTF TGTGCCAGCAGTTTGGGACAGGGGGCGCGTACCTTC
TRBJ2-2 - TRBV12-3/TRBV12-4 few CASTRRAGPGELFF TGTGCCAGCACCCGGAGGGCAGGCCCCGGGGAGCTGTTTTTT
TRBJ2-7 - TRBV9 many CASTKGGTGSGYEQYF TGTGCCAGCACAAAAGGCGGGACGGGTTCGGGGTACGAGCAGTACTTC
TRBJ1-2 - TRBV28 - CASSGAENYGYTF TGTGCCAGCAGTGGGGCGGAAAACTATGGCTACACCTTC
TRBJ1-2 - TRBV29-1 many CSVGPGLYMDGYTF TGCAGCGTGGGTCCGGGGTTGTATATGGATGGCTACACCTTC
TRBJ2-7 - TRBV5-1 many CASSLKIDSVLYF TGCGCCAGCAGCTTGAAGATCGACAGTGTTCTCTACTTC
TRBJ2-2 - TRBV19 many CASSIDRTHTGELFF TGTGCCAGTAGTATAGACAGGACTCACACCGGGGAGCTGTTTTTT
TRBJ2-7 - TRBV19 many CASMAEEGSYEQYF TGTGCCAGTATGGCGGAGGAGGGATCCTACGAGCAGTACTTC
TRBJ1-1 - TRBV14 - CASSLRRTEAFF TGTGCCAGCAGCCTGAGGCGCACTGAAGCTTTCTTT
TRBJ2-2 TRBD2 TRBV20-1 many CSAGTSGTNTGELFF TGCAGTGCTGGGACTAGCGGGACTAACACCGGGGAGCTGTTTTTT
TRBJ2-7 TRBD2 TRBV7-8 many CASTLGGGYEQYF TGTGCCAGCACTCTGGGGGGAGGGTACGAGCAGTACTTC
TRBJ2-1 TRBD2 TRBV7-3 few CASSSRVAGGSRTYNEQFF TGTGCCAGCAGCTCCCGTGTAGCGGGAGGATCTAGGACCTACAATGAGCAGTTCTTC
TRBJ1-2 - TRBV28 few CASTKGYGYTF TGTGCCAGCACAAAGGGCTATGGCTACACCTTC
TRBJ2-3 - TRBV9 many CASSGRSGYTDTQYF TGTGCCAGCAGCGGCCGTAGCGGATACACAGATACGCAGTATTTT
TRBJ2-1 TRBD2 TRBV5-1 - CASSPGTSGRVEQFF TGCGCCAGCAGCCCAGGGACTAGCGGGAGGGTTGAGCAGTTCTTC
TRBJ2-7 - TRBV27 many CASSFGYAYEQYF TGTGCCAGCAGTTTTGGTTACGCCTACGAGCAGTACTTC
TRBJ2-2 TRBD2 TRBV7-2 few CASRLAGGLNTGELFF TGTGCCAGCAGGCTAGCGGGAGGGCTAAACACCGGGGAGCTGTTTTTT
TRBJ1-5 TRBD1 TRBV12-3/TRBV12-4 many CASSSGGTNQPQHF TGTGCCAGCAGTTCAGGGGGTACCAATCAGCCCCAGCATTTT